The clone carrying this T cell receptor beta chain was detected ten times or more. Molecular barcoded adaptors covering alpha/delta and beta/gamma chains were used on around 370 ng RNA. Via MiXCR, TCRdb re-called the reads, giving one row per CDR3 protein. This table holds 30,000 to 45,000 distinct CDR3 sequences, roughly 15% found once. This sample is part of a study of read filtering for tumor transcriptome and immune sequencing. The V end was cut by 2 bases, the J end by 6 bases, with 7 bases between. The CDR3 sequence is 12 residues long. This TCR derives from a donor aged 40 or over with multiple myeloma. This chain uses TRBV12-3 or TRBV12-4 with TRBJ1-1; no definite D call. Source material: a population of CD138-negative cells sorted from bone marrow. CDR3 in amino acids: CASSLTLSEAFF. The CDR3 nucleotides read TGTGCCAGCAGTTTAACACTTTCTGAAGCTTTCTTT.